This note documents a single T cell receptor beta chain sequence. This specimen comes from a study of blood T cell repertoires in COVID-19. Overall study: From the United States, Italy and Spain came samples of acute and convalescent COVID-19. T cells, B-cell-depleted T cells, or PBMCs provided the cDNA or gDNA that served as material.

Original methodology: Amplification with reference gene primers provided the estimates of nucleated cell counts. Sequencing was performed with immunoSEQ multiplex PCR; in TCRdb, only in-frame clones are kept and a portion is missing. The DNA gave D and trimming, while V, J and clone size come from that table. Here the sample spans more than 60,000 clones, approximately 85% being singletons. The CDR3 runs 18 residues. Germline lookup yields CDR1 SGHTS and CDR2 YDEGEE. Trimming removed 0 bases from V and 6 bases from J; junction bases left unmatched: 12. The source material was peripheral blood. J is TRBJ1-5 and V is TRBV5-8; TRBD1 agrees at 10 bases. This clonotype was obtained from a human donor in a cohort sampled during active COVID-19. The CDR3 coding sequence is TGTGCCAGCAGCTTGGCGACAGGGGGCCGGGGAGAGGGTCAGCCCCAGCATTTT. Translating gives CASSLATGGRGEGQPQHF. Based on the CDR3 plus reference TRBV5-8 and TRBJ1-5, the full variable domain is EAGVTQSPTHLIKTRGQQATLRCSPISGHTSVYWYQQALGLGLQFLLWYDEGEERNRGNFPPRFSGRQFPNYSSELNVNALELEDSALYLCASSLATGGRGEGQPQHFGDGTRLSIL.